The rows below give T cell receptor beta chains drawn from one sample of a study of metastatic and nonmetastatic thyroid tumors. From the PCR reads, TCRdb re-called clones with MiXCR. The sample consists of more than 40,000 clones, roughly 4% of them appearing once. Sequencing was performed on blood. Receptor source: a female donor with papillary thyroid cancer or a benign thyroid nodule (not recorded which). Some clones in this sample may be carry-over from other donors' samples. Both conserved end residues are part of each CDR3.

v_call	j_call	cdr3_aa
TRBV6-4	TRBJ2-1	CASRETGGGNEQFF
TRBV15	TRBJ2-7	CATSSGSYEQYF
TRBV27	TRBJ2-1	CASSFGLAGGKEFF
TRBV3-1	TRBJ2-3	CASSLLAEGQGTDTQYF
TRBV6-1	TRBJ2-3	CASSLSDTQYF
TRBV6-2/TRBV6-3	TRBJ1-1	CASMIGVTESFF
TRBV30	TRBJ2-2	CAWSGVSGSVGELFF
TRBV20-1	TRBJ2-1	CSAIGTSAYNEQFF
TRBV20-1	TRBJ2-2	CSADAGTSGTGELFF
TRBV20-1	TRBJ2-1	CSARPVAGGNEQFF
TRBV6-5	TRBJ1-1	CTSSFGVMNTEAFF
TRBV6-1	TRBJ2-6	CASSVGTGSVANVLTF
TRBV5-1	TRBJ1-4	CASSDRGREKLFF
TRBV7-2	TRBJ2-1	CASSLVGASGDPNEQFF
TRBV5-1	TRBJ1-6	CASSLDAGSGSPLHF
TRBV9	TRBJ1-4	CASSVAGGLGEKLFF
TRBV20-1	TRBJ2-1	CSARALPTSGGPYNEQFF
TRBV12-5	TRBJ2-5	CASGLVLSGIAREETQYF
TRBV19	TRBJ1-2	CASQTGGGTGGRGYTF
TRBV10-2	TRBJ2-7	CASSEPPGGSYEQYF
TRBV7-3	TRBJ2-7	CASTSAGGYEQYF
TRBV10-2	TRBJ2-7	CASSERWDLGYEQYF
TRBV29-1	TRBJ1-1	CSALGFGTEAFF
TRBV19	TRBJ2-3	CASKQTNTDTQYF
TRBV28	TRBJ2-3	CASYPRAQKRERVTDTQYF
TRBV7-3	TRBJ2-1	CASSFERTGGFEQFF
TRBV7-3	TRBJ2-6	CASSLAGGFPGSGANVLTF
TRBV3-1	TRBJ2-1	CASSQDQRVSHNEQFF
TRBV5-1	TRBJ1-2	CARRNSSIGYTF